The 30 T cell receptor beta chains presented below share a single source sample, sequenced in a study of human T cells and chemical hapten exposure. Time point noted: pre-sensitization, week 0. Treatment meaning: therapeutic diphenylcyclopropenone sensitization with weekly scalp DPC. Using its own MiXCR run on the RACE reads, TCRdb lists one record per CDR3 protein. Altogether more than 300,000 distinct CDR3 sequences are present, 5% to 6.5% being singletons, with the ten largest covering around 2.6%. This specimen was whole blood, taken in connection with sensitization to the hapten diphenylcyclopropenone (DPC). All receptors derive from a woman aged 50 to 60 with alopecia areata. Some clones in this sample may be carry-over from other donors' samples.

The chain links TRBV20-1 to TRBJ1-2; TRBD1 matches 9 bases. Germline CDR1 and CDR2: DFQATT and SNEGSKA (reference sequence). The CDR3 runs 12 residues. With V trimmed by 4 bases and J by 6 bases, 3 bases remained unmatched. The CDR3 DNA reads as TGCAGTGCTACGGACAGGGGAGATGGCTACACCTTC. This encodes CSATDRGDGYTF.

The rearrangement joins TRBV7-2 to TRBJ1-6; D might be TRBD1 (6 bases). V shed 10 bases and J shed 7 bases, with 17 bases lying between them. This CDR3 region has 14 residues. Germline V gene sequence: CDR1 SGHTA, CDR2 FQGNSA. The CDR3 spells CAITGATRNSPLHF. Here the CDR3 DNA reads TGTGCCATTACGGGGGCGACAAGGAATTCACCCCTCCACTTT.

The genes are TRBV5-6 and TRBJ1-1, with no clear D. The CDR3 is 13 amino acids. V dropped 4 bases and J dropped 6 bases, with 13 bases sitting between them. CDR1 and CDR2 from the germline V gene are SGHDT and YYEEEE. The CDR3 here is CASSPAWRAEAFF. Written as DNA, the CDR3 is TGTGCCAGCAGCCCCGCCTGGAGGGCTGAAGCTTTCTTT.

V and J are TRBV5-1 and TRBJ2-7; 7 bases line up with TRBD1. CDR1 SGHRS and CDR2 YFSETQ come from the germline V gene. J was trimmed by 6 bases and V by 7 bases; bases with no gene match: 13. The CDR3 consists of 14 residues. CDR3 in amino acids: CASEFRQGVGEQYF. The DNA of the CDR3 is TGCGCCAGCGAATTCCGTCAGGGGGTAGGCGAGCAGTACTTC. Together with reference TRBV5-1 and TRBJ2-7, the CDR3 gives the full variable domain: KAGVTQTPRYLIKTRGQQVTLSCSPISGHRSVSWYQQTPGQGLQFLFEYFSETQRNKGNFPGRFSGRQFSNSRSEMNVSTLELGDSALYLCASEFRQGVGEQYFGPGTRLTVT.

The CDR3 loop is CASSSRDSLNEQFF. The CDR3 DNA reads TGTGCCAGCAGCTCCCGGGACTCTCTCAATGAGCAGTTCTTC. The genes are TRBV7-2 and TRBJ2-1, with D possibly being TRBD2 (6 bases). This CDR3 contains 14 residues. The V gene lost 4 bases and the J gene lost 6 bases, with 13 bases spanning the gap. CDR1 is SGHTA, CDR2 FQGNSA, per germline.

Note on this clonotype: One base away lies a much larger clone, so this may be a sequencing read error. This chain connects TRBV3-1 to TRBJ2-1, with 7 positions matching TRBD1. J gave up 3 bases and V 4 bases, and 6 bases lay outside the gene matches. The CDR3 consists of 15 residues. Per germline, CDR1 LGHDT and CDR2 YNNKEL (reference sequence). The CDR3 here is CASSRGGSIYNEQFF. The CDR3 DNA reads as TGTGCCAGCAGCCGAGGGGGCTCTATCTACAATGAGCAGTTCTTC.

This clonotype was recorded at least ten times. The gene calls are TRBV4-2 and TRBJ2-1, with D possibly TRBD2 on 7 matching bases. The CDR3 sequence is 16 residues long. The germline V gene has CDR1 LGHNA and CDR2 YNFKEQ. The germline V and J ends were trimmed by 0 bases and 12 bases, with 21 bases remaining between them. In DNA form, the CDR3 reads TGTGCCAGCAGCCAAGATTGGGGGGGCGCAGGAGACGGGCAGTTCTTC. Amino acids: CASSQDWGGAGDGQFF.

The sample holds many counts of this clonotype. The chain combines TRBV28 with TRBJ1-3; D is uncertain. V was cut by 8 bases and J by 2 bases, with 16 bases left in between. This CDR3 region has 15 residues. CDR1 is MDHEN and CDR2 is SYDVKM in the germline V gene. As DNA, the CDR3 is TGTGCCAGCGGGCCAGGAGGGCTAACTGGAAACACCATATATTTT. This gives the protein CASGPGGLTGNTIYF.

Only a few counts were recorded for this clonotype. CDR3 coding DNA: TGCAGCGTTGATGTCCCTCCCGGGACTAGAGTCAATGAGCAGTTCTTC. As protein: CSVDVPPGTRVNEQFF. V usage is TRBV29-1 and J usage is TRBJ2-1; 8 bases agree with TRBD2. Germline CDR1 and CDR2: SQVTM and ANQGSEA. V lost 3 bases, J lost 6 bases, and 13 bases stayed unmatched. There are 16 residues in the CDR3.

Only a few counts were recorded for this clonotype. V usage is TRBV6-2 or TRBV6-3 and J usage is TRBJ2-2; 8 nucleotides align to TRBD1. CDR1 is MNHEY and CDR2 is SVGEGT in the germline V gene. This CDR3 contains 14 residues. After removal of 8 bases from V and 5 bases from J, the junction contained 7 bases not matched to a gene. The CDR3 DNA is TGTGCCAGCGGGCGACAGGGGCGAACCGGGGAGCTGTTTTTT. Translating gives CASGRQGRTGELFF.

This clonotype was seen only a few times. The J gene is TRBJ2-7, the V gene TRBV5-1, with 10 bases lining up with TRBD2. V shed 0 bases, J shed 7 bases, and the junction held 4 bases outside the gene matches. Germline loops: CDR1 SGHRS, CDR2 YFSETQ. The CDR3 is 14 residues long. CDR3 sequence: CASSLASGGLEQYF. CDR3 sequence (DNA): TGCGCCAGCAGCTTGGCTAGCGGGGGCCTGGAGCAGTACTTC.

In its sample, this clonotype was seen many times. The rearrangement links TRBV15 to TRBJ2-7; perhaps TRBD1 as D (6 bases). Trimming removed 0 bases from V and 12 bases from J, with 9 bases in between. The CDR3 totals 11 residues. Germline-derived CDR1 and CDR2 are LNHNV and YYDKDF (reference sequence). As DNA, the CDR3 is TGTGCCACCAGCAGAGATAGAGGGGGGTACTTC. It translates to CATSRDRGGYF.

The sample holds many counts of this clonotype. V is TRBV2 and J is TRBJ1-2; tentatively, D is TRBD1 (6 bases). The V gene lost 6 bases and the J gene lost 3 bases, with 17 bases spanning the gap. Looked up from germline, CDR1 is SNHLY and CDR2 is FYNNEI. The CDR3 runs 15 residues. This chain's CDR3 is CASSTETGGDYGYTF. CDR3 coding DNA: TGTGCCAGCAGCACAGAGACGGGGGGCGACTATGGCTACACCTTC.

Many counts were recorded for this clonotype. The CDR3 loop is CSVVRVVTGPQETQYF. The CDR3 bases are TGCAGCGTTGTTCGCGTCGTGACAGGTCCACAAGAGACCCAGTACTTC. This rearrangement joins TRBV29-1 to TRBJ2-5, with D possibly TRBD1 on 6 matching bases. CDR1 SQVTM and CDR2 ANQGSEA come from the germline V gene. Trimming pared 4 bases from V and 2 bases from J, leaving 20 bases between. This CDR3 is 16 amino acids long.

This clonotype was seen many times. The V call is TRBV20-1, the J call TRBJ2-7; 11 nucleotides line up with TRBD2. The V segment lost 2 bases and the J segment 7 bases; nucleotides outside the gene matches: 4. This CDR3 is built from 13 residues. Germline V CDR1 and CDR2: DFQATT, SNEGSKA (reference sequence). CDR3 sequence reads: CSARSGTSGEQYF. In DNA form, the CDR3 reads TGCAGTGCTAGATCCGGGACTAGCGGAGAGCAGTACTTC.

The chain links TRBV6-2 or TRBV6-3 to TRBJ2-7; TRBD2 matches at 12 bases. Germline CDR1 reads MNHEY; CDR2 reads SVGEGT. This CDR3 has 13 amino acids. The V gene end was trimmed by 5 bases and the J gene end by 6 bases; junction bases not matched to a gene: 2. CDR3 DNA sequence: TGTGCCAGCAGTCCACTAGCGGGAGGCGAGCAGTACTTC. As protein: CASSPLAGGEQYF.

A few counts support this clonotype. This rearrangement joins TRBV5-1 to TRBJ2-2, with TRBD1 matching over 8 bases. The CDR3 has 17 amino acids. CDR1 is SGHRS, CDR2 YFSETQ, per germline. The trim removed 4 bases at V and 2 bases at J, leaving 10 bases unmatched. The CDR3 coding sequence is TGCGCCAGCAGCCCCCTGAGGACAGGGAAAAACACCGGGGAGCTGTTTTTT. It yields the protein CASSPLRTGKNTGELFF.

This chain connects TRBV12-3 or TRBV12-4 to TRBJ1-2; TRBD1 matches at 10 bases. With V trimmed by 6 bases and J by 5 bases, 6 bases remained unmatched. The CDR3 totals 14 residues. CDR3 amino acids: CASRAGTGEYGYTF. The CDR3 region has the DNA TGTGCCAGCAGAGCCGGGACAGGGGAATATGGCTACACCTTC.

This clonotype was counted at least ten times. This sequence joins TRBV5-1 and TRBJ1-1, with D unclear. Trimming removed 4 bases at V and 0 bases at J, with 7 bases between. This CDR3 is 13 amino acids long. The germline V gene has CDR1 SGHRS and CDR2 YFSETQ. CDR3 sequence (DNA): TGCGCCAGCAGCCCACGCCTGAACACTGAAGCTTTCTTT. Translation gives CASSPRLNTEAFF. Full variable domain (outside the CDR3, taken from reference TRBV5-1 and TRBJ1-1): KAGVTQTPRYLIKTRGQQVTLSCSPISGHRSVSWYQQTPGQGLQFLFEYFSETQRNKGNFPGRFSGRQFSNSRSEMNVSTLELGDSALYLCASSPRLNTEAFFGQGTRLTVV.

This clonotype was seen only a few times. The CDR3 bases are TGTGCCTGGAGTCCTCGCAGGGGAGAGGGACACAATGAGCAGTTCTTC. Its translation: CAWSPRRGEGHNEQFF. This rearrangement joins TRBV30 to TRBJ2-1, with TRBD1 as a possible D gene (6 bases). Deletions cut 2 bases from V and 5 bases from J, with 19 bases between. This CDR3 has 16 amino acids. The germline gives CDR1 GTSNPN, CDR2 SVGIG (reference sequence).

This clonotype was recorded a few times. The genes are TRBV6-2 or TRBV6-3 and TRBJ1-1; the match to TRBD1 covers 7 bases. Trimming took 2 bases from V and 6 from J; bases not matched to a gene: 12. CDR1 MNHEY and CDR2 SVGEGT come from the germline V gene. The CDR3 is 16 residues long. The CDR3 bases are TGTGCCAGCAGTTACAGAAGGACAGGTCGCGTGGCTGAAGCTTTCTTT. The encoded protein is CASSYRRTGRVAEAFF.

This chain connects TRBV15 to TRBJ2-7, with 9 bases lining up with TRBD2. This CDR3 is built from 17 residues. The V and J ends lost 0 bases and 2 bases, in that order; junction bases with no gene match: 8. The germline V gene encodes CDR1 LNHNV and CDR2 YYDKDF (reference sequence). The DNA for the CDR3 is TGTGCCACCAGCAGAGATCTTATGGCGGGAGGGACCTACGAGCAGTACTTC. Translation: CATSRDLMAGGTYEQYF. The complete variable domain, with remaining parts taken from reference TRBV15 and TRBJ2-7, reads DAMVIQNPRYQVTQFGKPVTLSCSQTLNHNVMYWYQQKSSQAPKLLFHYYDKDFNNEADTPDNFQSRRPNTSFCFLDIRSPGLGDTAMYLCATSRDLMAGGTYEQYFGPGTRLTVT.

This clonotype was found many times. The V call is TRBV20-1, the J call TRBJ2-1; D may be TRBD1 or TRBD2 (5 bases each). The CDR3 spans 16 residues. CDR1 is DFQATT, CDR2 SNEGSKA, per germline (reference sequence). The germline V and J ends were trimmed by 0 bases and 4 bases, with 16 bases remaining between them. The CDR3 DNA sequence: TGCAGTGCTAGAGATCACGGGGCAGCGAGATACAATGAGCAGTTCTTC. It codes for CSARDHGAARYNEQFF.

The sample holds a few counts of this clonotype. V gene TRBV7-8 combines with J gene TRBJ2-3, with D unclear. The V gene's germline CDR1 is SGHVS and CDR2 FQNEAQ. This CDR3 has 14 residues. Trimming pared 5 bases from V and 0 bases from J, leaving 9 bases between. CDR3 DNA: TGTGCCAGCAGCCCCCCGGAAAGCACAGATACGCAGTATTTT. Its translation: CASSPPESTDTQYF.

This clonotype was observed at least ten times. The J gene is TRBJ2-1, the V gene TRBV19; tentatively, D is TRBD1 (6 bases). Trimming stripped 3 bases from V and 6 bases from J, with 15 bases between. CDR1 is LNHDA and CDR2 is SQIVND in the germline V gene (reference sequence). The CDR3 spans 15 residues. Written as DNA, the CDR3 is TGTGCCAGTAGTATTAGGACAGCCGCGGGCAATGAGCAGTTCTTC. Its translation: CASSIRTAAGNEQFF.

The chain combines TRBV20-1 with TRBJ2-3; TRBD2 aligns across 8 bases. CDR1 is DFQATT and CDR2 is SNEGSKA in the germline V gene (reference sequence). This CDR3 has 16 amino acids. V was pared by 3 bases and J by 6 bases, with 14 bases of the junction left unmatched. The CDR3 coding sequence is TGCAGTGCTAGTGGGGGGAGCGGGGGCCGTTCGGATACGCAGTATTTT. Amino acids: CSASGGSGGRSDTQYF.

This clonotype appeared a few times. This chain connects TRBV6-1 to TRBJ1-6, with TRBD1 matching 7 bases. CDR3 length: 14 amino acids. Germline V gene lookup returns CDR1 MNHNS and CDR2 SASEGT. After removal of 7 bases from V and 6 bases from J, the junction contained 6 bases not matched to a gene. CDR3 residues: CASIPGQFNSPLHF. The CDR3 nucleotides read TGTGCCAGCATTCCGGGACAGTTTAATTCACCCCTCCACTTT.

This clonotype was seen a handful of times. This chain links TRBV6-7 with TRBJ2-3; TRBD2 agrees at 16 bases. TRBV6-7 is recorded as an ORF, its role being uncertain. The CDR3 is 20 amino acids. The junction had 14 bases not matched to a gene; V was cut back by 2 bases and J by 6 bases. The CDR3 sequence: CASSYPLEGLAGGPGDTQYF. CDR3 nucleotides: TGTGCCAGCAGTTACCCACTCGAGGGACTAGCGGGAGGGCCGGGGGATACGCAGTATTTT.

J is TRBJ1-2 and V is TRBV20-1, with D tentatively TRBD1 (5 bases). Germline V lookup: CDR1 DFQATT, CDR2 SNEGSKA (reference sequence). CDR3 size: 16 residues. Trimming shortened V by 1 base and J by 3 bases, and 18 bases separated the two germline ends. CDR3 coding DNA: TGCAGTGCTAGAGGCAGGGAGGGCAGGGAGGACTATGGCTACACCTTC. This gives the protein CSARGREGREDYGYTF.

This clonotype was observed many times. The chain links TRBV28 to TRBJ2-7; a possible D gene is TRBD1 (5 bases). The CDR3 runs 10 residues. Between the trimmed V and J ends, which lost 10 bases and 7 bases, there was a span of 11 bases. The germline V gene has CDR1 MDHEN and CDR2 SYDVKM. The CDR3 DNA sequence: TGTGCCACAGGGATTTGGGAGCAGTACTTC. This gives the protein CATGIWEQYF.